The present T cell receptor beta chain was sequenced within a study of Graves' ophthalmopathy and Graves' hyperthyroidism. Overall study findings and caveats: Blood was where most expanded thyroid clonotypes above 0.001 frequency also turned up.

Other autoimmune diseases, uncontrolled infections, pregnancy or lactation ruled patients out of participation. Diagnosis was based on clinical symptoms, serum thyroxine, TRAb, thyroid ultrasound and orbital computed tomography. Transcripts of RNA were the source for amplifying TCR beta CDR3 regions. Second-round multiplex PCR followed a first-round RT-PCR using HTBI primers. TCRdb reanalysed the multiplex PCR reads using MiXCR and keeps one entry per CDR3 protein. Found here are tens of thousands of distinct CDR3 sequences, about 50% of them singletons; the top ten hold approximately 23%. This clonotype showed up many times. The antigen is unknown. This clonotype was obtained from an adult man with Graves' ophthalmopathy. The material sequenced was peripheral blood.

As DNA, the CDR3 is TGTGCCAGCAGTGAACTGGCAGCCAACACTGAAGCTTTCTTT. It encodes CASSELAANTEAFF. The chain employs TRBV6-1 and TRBJ1-1; D call uncertain. V shed 2 bases and J shed 2 bases, with 9 bases lying between them. This CDR3 spans 14 amino acids. CDR1 and CDR2 (germline): MNHNS, SASEGT.